The 2 T cell receptor beta chains presented below share a single source sample, sequenced in a study of T cell responses to AZD1222 COVID-19 vaccine. Clones were sequenced by immunoSEQ multiplex PCR, and TCRdb holds only the in-frame ones, with some missing. The data hold about 140,000 clones, with under 95% observed a single time. Source: peripheral blood, taken on day 0 of AZD1222 vaccination. The receptors shown here come from an adult in good health.

The V call is TRBV7-6, the J call TRBJ1-1; D is undetermined. CDR1 is SGHVS, CDR2 FNYEAQ, per germline. CDR3 size: 15 residues. Trimming cost V 4 bases and J 5 bases, with 17 bases left between them. The CDR3 nucleotides read TGTGCCAGCAGCTCATCGGGCCACTCAGCAACTGAAGCTTTCTTT. Translating gives CASSSSGHSATEAFF.

The J gene is TRBJ2-1, the V gene TRBV29-1, with 8 bases aligning to TRBD2. This CDR3 is built from 14 residues. Germline V gives CDR1 SQVTM, CDR2 ANQGSEA. V trimming: 3 bases; J trimming: 5 bases; junction bases outside the gene matches: 6. The CDR3 DNA reads TGCAGCGTTGATGGTGGACTAGCCCACAATGAGCAGTTCTTC. This sequence encodes CSVDGGLAHNEQFF.